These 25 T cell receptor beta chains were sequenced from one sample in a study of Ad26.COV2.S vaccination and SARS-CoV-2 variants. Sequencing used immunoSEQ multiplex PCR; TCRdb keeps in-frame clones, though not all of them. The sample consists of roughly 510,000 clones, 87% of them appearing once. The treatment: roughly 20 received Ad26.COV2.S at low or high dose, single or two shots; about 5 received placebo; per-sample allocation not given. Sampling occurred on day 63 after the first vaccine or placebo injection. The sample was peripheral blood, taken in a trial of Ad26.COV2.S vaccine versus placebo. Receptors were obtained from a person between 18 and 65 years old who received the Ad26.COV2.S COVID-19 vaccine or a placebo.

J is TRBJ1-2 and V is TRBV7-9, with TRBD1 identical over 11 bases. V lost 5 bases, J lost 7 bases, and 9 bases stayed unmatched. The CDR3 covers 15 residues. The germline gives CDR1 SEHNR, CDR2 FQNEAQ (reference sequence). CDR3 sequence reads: CASSARDRGSAGYTF. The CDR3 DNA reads TGTGCCAGCAGCGCCCGGGACAGGGGGAGTGCTGGCTACACCTTC.

DNA of the CDR3: TGTGCCAGCAGGAATTACCCCGTGGGCGGGGAGCTGTTTTTT. Its translation is CASRNYPVGGELFF. The chain joins TRBV28 to TRBJ2-2, with D hard to call. CDR3 length: 14 residues. Germline V CDR1 and CDR2: MDHEN, SYDVKM. V shed 6 bases and J shed 7 bases, with 15 bases lying between them.

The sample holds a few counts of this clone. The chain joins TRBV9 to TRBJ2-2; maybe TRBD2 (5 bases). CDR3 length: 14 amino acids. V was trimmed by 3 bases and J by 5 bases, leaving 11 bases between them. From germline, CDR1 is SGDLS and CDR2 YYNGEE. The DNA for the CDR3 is TGTGCCAGCAGCGAACGGGAAAGGACCGGGGAGCTGTTTTTT. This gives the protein CASSERERTGELFF.

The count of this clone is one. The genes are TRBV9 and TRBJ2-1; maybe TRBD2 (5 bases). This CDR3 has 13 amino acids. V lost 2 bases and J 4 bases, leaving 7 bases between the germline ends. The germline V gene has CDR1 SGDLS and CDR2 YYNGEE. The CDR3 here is CASSVDLYNEQFF. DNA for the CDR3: TGTGCCAGCAGCGTGGACTTGTACAATGAGCAGTTCTTC.

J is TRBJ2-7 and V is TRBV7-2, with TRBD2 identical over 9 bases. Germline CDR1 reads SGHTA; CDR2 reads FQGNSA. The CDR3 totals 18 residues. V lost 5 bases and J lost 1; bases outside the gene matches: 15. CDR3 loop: CASSPVASGNLGSYEQYF. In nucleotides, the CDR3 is TGTGCCAGCAGCCCGGTTGCTAGCGGGAATCTAGGTTCCTACGAGCAGTACTTC.

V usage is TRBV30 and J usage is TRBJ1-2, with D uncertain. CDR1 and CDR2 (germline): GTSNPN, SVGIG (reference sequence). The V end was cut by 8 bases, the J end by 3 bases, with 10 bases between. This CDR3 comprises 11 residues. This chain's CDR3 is CALWGDYGYTF. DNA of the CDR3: TGTGCCCTATGGGGTGACTATGGCTACACCTTC.

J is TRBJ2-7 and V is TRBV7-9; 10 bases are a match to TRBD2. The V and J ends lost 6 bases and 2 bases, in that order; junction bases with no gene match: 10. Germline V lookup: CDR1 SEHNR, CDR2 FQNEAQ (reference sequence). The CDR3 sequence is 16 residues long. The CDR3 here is CASSSPLAGVPYEQYF. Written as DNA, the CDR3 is TGTGCCAGCAGTTCGCCCCTAGCGGGAGTTCCCTACGAGCAGTACTTC.

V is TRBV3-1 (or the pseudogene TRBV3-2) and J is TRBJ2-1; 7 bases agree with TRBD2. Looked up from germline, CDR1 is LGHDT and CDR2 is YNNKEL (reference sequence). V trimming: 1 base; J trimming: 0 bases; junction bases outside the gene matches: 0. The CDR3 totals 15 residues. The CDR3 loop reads CASSQGTSSYNEQFF. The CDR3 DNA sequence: TGTGCCAGCAGCCAAGGGACTAGCTCCTACAATGAGCAGTTCTTC.

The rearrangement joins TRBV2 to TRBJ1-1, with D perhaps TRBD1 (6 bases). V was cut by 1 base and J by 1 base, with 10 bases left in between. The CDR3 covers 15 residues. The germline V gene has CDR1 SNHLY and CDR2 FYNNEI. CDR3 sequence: CASSEVAGANTEAFF. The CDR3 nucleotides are TGTGCCAGCAGTGAAGTAGCAGGGGCGAACACTGAAGCTTTCTTT.

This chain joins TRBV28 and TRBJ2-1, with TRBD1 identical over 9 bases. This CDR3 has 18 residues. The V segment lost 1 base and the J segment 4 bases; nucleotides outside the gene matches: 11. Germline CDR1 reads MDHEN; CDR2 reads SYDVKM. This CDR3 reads CASSLLVNRDRAYNEQFF. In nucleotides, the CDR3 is TGTGCCAGCAGTTTATTGGTAAACCGGGACAGGGCTTACAATGAGCAGTTCTTC. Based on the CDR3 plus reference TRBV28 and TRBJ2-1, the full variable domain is DVKVTQSSRYLVKRTGEKVFLECVQDMDHENMFWYRQDPGLGLRLIYFSYDVKMKEKGDIPEGYSVSREKKERFSLILESASTNQTSMYLCASSLLVNRDRAYNEQFFGPGTRLTVL.

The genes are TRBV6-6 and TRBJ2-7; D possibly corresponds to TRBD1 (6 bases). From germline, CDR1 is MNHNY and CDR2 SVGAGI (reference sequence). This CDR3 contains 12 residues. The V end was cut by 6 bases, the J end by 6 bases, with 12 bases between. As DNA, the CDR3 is TGTGCCAGCAGGGGGGCGAGCTCCGAGCAGTACTTC. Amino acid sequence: CASRGASSEQYF.

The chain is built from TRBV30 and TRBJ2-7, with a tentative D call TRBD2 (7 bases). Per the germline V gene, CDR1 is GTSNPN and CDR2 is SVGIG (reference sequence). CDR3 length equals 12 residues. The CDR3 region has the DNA TGTGTCGGGGGCGGGAGCTCCTACGAGCAGTACTTC. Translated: CVGGGSSYEQYF.

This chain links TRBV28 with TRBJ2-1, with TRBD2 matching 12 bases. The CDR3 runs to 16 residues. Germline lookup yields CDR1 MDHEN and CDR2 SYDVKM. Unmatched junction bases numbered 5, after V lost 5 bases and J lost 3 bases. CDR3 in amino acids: CASSILAGGGYNEQFF. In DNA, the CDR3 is TGTGCCAGCAGTATACTAGCGGGAGGAGGCTACAATGAGCAGTTCTTC. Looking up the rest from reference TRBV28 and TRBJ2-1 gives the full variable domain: DVKVTQSSRYLVKRTGEKVFLECVQDMDHENMFWYRQDPGLGLRLIYFSYDVKMKEKGDIPEGYSVSREKKERFSLILESASTNQTSMYLCASSILAGGGYNEQFFGPGTRLTVL.

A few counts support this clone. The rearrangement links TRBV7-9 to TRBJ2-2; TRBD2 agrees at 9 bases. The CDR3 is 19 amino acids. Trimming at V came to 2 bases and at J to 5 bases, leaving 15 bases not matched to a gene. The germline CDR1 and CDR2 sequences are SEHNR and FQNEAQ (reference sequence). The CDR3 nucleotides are TGTGCCAGCAGCTTACAGCAGGTTGGCGGGAGGGCCGGGACCGGGGAGCTGTTTTTT. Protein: CASSLQQVGGRAGTGELFF.

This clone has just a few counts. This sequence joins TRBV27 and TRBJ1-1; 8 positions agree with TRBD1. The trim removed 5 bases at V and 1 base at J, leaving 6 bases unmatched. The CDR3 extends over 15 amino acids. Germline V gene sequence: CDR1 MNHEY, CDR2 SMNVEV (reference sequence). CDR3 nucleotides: TGTGCCAGCAGTCCCCGGGACAGGCGGAACACTGAAGCTTTCTTT. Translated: CASSPRDRRNTEAFF.

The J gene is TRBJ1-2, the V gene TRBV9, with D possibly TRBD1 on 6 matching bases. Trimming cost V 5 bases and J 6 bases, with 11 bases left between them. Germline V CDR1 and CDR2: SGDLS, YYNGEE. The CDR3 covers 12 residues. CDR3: CASRDSSDGYTF. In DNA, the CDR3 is TGTGCCAGCAGGGACAGTTCGGATGGCTACACCTTC.

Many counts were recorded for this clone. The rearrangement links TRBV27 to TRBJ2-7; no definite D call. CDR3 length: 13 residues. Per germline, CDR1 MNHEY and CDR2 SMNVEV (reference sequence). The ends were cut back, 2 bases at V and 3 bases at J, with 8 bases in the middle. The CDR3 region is CASSLRWGYEQYF. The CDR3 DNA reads TGTGCCAGCAGTTTACGGTGGGGCTACGAGCAGTACTTC.

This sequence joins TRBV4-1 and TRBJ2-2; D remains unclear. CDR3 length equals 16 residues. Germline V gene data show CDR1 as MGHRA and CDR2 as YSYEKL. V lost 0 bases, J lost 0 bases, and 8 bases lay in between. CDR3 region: CASSQEIGPNTGELFF. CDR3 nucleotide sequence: TGCGCCAGCAGCCAAGAAATTGGCCCGAACACCGGGGAGCTGTTTTTT.

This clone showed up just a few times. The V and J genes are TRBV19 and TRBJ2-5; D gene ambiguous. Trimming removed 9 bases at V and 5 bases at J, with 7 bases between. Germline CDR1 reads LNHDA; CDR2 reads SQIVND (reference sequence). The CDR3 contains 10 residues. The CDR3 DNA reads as TGTGCCAGGTATTGGGAGACCCAGTACTTC. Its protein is CARYWETQYF.

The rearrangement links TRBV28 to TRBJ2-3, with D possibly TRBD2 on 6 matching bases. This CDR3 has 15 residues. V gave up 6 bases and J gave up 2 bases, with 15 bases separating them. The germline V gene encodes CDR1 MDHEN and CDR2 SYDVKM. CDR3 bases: TGTGCCAGCAGCATGGGGGGAGGACACACAGATACGCAGTATTTT. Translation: CASSMGGGHTDTQYF.

The CDR3 DNA reads as TGTGCCAGCAGCTTAGGAGTAGGGGCACAGCTTTACGAGCAGTACTTC. This encodes CASSLGVGAQLYEQYF. The chain joins TRBV7-2 to TRBJ2-7; TRBD1 is a possible D gene (5 bases). Germline CDR1 SGHTA, CDR2 FQGNSA. The CDR3 is 16 residues long. Trimming removed 1 base at V and 4 bases at J, with 17 bases between.

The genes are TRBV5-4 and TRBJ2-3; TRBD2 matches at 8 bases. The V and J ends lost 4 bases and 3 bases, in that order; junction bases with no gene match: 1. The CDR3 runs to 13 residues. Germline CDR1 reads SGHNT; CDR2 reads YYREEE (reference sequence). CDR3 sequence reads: CASSRGGTDTQYF. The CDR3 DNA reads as TGTGCCAGCAGCCGGGGGGGAACAGATACGCAGTATTTT.

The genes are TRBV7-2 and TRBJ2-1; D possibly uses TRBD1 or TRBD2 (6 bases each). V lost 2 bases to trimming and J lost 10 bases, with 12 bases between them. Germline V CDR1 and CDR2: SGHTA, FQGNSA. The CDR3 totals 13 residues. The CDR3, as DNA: TGTGCCAGCAGCTTATACGGGGGCCGGGAGCAGTTCTTC. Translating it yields CASSLYGGREQFF.

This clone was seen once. CDR3 nucleotides: TGTGCCAGCAGCCAATGGGGTAGAAACAATGAGCAGTTCTTC. The encoded protein is CASSQWGRNNEQFF. The chain joins TRBV3-1 (or the pseudogene TRBV3-2) to TRBJ2-1; D is unresolved. Germline CDR1 reads LGHDT; CDR2 reads YNNKEL (reference sequence). With 2 bases removed from V and 5 bases from J, the gap between germline ends came to 10 bases. This CDR3 is built from 14 residues.

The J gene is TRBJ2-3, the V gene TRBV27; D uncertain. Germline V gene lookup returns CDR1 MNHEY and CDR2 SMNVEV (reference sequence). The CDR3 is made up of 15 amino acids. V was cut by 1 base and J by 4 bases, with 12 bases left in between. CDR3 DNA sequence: TGTGCCAGCAGTTTATTGGCCCGACGGGCAGATACGCAGTATTTT. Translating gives CASSLLARRADTQYF.